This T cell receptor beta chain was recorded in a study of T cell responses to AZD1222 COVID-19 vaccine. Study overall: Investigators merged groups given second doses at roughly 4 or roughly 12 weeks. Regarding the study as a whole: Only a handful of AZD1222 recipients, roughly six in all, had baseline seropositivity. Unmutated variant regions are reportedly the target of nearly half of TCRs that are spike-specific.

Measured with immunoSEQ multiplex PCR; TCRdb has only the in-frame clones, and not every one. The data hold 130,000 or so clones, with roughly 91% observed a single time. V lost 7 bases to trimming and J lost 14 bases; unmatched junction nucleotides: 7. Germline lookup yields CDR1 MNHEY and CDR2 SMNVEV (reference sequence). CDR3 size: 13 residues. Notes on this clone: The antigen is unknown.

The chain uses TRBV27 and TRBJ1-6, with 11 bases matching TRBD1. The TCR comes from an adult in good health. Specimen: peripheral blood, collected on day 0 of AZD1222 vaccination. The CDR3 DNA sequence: TGTGCCAGCACCCGGGACAGGGGGTCTACCCTCCACTTT. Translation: CASTRDRGSTLHF.